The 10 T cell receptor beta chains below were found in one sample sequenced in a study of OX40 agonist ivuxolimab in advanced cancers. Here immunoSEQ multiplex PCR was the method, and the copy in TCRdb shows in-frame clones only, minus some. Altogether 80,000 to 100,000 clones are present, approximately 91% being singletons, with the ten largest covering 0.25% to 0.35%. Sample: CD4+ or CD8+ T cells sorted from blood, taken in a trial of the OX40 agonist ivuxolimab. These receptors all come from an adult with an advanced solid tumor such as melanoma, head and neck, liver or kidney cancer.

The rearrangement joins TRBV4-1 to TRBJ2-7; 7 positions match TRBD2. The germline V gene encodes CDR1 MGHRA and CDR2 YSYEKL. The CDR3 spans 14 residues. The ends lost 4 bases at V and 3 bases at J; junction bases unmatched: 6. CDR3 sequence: CASSPRTGGYEQYF. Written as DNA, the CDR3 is TGCGCCAGCAGCCCACGGACGGGGGGCTACGAGCAGTACTTC.

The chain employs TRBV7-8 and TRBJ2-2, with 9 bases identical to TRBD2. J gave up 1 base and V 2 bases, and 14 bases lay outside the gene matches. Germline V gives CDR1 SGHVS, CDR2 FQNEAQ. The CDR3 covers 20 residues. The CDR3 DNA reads TGTGCCAGCAGCTTACTCACTAGCGGGCGAACCACTTGGAACACCGGGGAGCTGTTTTTT. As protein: CASSLLTSGRTTWNTGELFF.

The CDR3 loop reads CASSELRRGANVLTF. The DNA of the CDR3 is TGTGCCAGCAGTGAATTGCGGAGGGGGGCCAACGTCCTGACTTTC. The chain uses TRBV2 and TRBJ2-6; TRBD2 might be the D (5 bases). The ends were cut back, 2 bases at V and 4 bases at J, with 9 bases in the middle. Germline CDR1 is SNHLY and CDR2 is FYNNEI. The CDR3 runs to 15 residues.

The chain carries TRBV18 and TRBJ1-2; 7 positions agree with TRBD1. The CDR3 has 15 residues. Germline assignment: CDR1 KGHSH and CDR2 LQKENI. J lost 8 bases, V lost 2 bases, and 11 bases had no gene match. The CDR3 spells CASSPTTGARGGYTF. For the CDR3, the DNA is TGTGCCAGCTCACCAACCACAGGGGCCCGAGGAGGCTACACCTTC.

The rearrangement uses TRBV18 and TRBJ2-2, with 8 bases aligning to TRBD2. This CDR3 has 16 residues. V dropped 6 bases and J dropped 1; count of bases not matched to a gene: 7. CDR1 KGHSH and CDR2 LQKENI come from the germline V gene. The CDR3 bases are TGTGCCAGCTCCCCTCTGAGCGGGAGGAACACCGGGGAGCTGTTTTTT. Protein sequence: CASSPLSGRNTGELFF.

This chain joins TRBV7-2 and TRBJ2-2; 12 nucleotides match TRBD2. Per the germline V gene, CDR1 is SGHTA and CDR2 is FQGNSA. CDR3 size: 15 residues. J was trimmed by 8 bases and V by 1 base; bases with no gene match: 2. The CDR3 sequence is CASSLGLAGVGELFF. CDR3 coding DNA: TGTGCCAGCAGCTTAGGACTAGCGGGAGTGGGGGAGCTGTTTTTT.

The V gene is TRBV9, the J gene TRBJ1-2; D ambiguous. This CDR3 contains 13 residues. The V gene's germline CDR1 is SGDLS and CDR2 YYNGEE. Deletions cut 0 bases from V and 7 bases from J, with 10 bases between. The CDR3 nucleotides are TGTGCCAGCAGCGTAGAACTCGGCAGTGGCTACACCTTC. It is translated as CASSVELGSGYTF.

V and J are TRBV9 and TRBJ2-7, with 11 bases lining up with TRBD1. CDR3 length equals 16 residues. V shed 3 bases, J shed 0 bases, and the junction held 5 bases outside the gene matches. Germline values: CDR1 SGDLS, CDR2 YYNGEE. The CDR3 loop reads CASSGGTGGYSYEQYF. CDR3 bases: TGTGCCAGCAGCGGGGGGACAGGGGGATACTCCTACGAGCAGTACTTC.

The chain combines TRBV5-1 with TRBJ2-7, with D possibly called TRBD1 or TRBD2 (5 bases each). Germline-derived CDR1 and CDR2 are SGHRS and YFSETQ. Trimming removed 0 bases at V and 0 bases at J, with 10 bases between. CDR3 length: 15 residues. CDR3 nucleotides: TGCGCCAGCAGCTTGGGGGGGACCAGCTCCTACGAGCAGTACTTC. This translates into CASSLGGTSSYEQYF.

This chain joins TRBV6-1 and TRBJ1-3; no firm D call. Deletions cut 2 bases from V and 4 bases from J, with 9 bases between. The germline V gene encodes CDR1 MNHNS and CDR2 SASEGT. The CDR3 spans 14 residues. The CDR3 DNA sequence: TGTGCCAGCAGTGAAATAGGGCACGGAAACACCATATATTTT. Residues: CASSEIGHGNTIYF.